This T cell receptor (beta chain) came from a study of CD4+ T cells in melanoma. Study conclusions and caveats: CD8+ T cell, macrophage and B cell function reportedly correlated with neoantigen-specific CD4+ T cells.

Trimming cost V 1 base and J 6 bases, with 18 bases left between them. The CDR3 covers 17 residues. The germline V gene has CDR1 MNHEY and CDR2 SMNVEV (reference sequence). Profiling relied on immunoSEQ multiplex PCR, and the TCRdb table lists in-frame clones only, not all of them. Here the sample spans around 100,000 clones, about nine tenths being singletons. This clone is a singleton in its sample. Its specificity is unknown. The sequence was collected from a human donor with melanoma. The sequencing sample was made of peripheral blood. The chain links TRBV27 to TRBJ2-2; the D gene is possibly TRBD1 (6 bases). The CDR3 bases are TGTGCCAGCAGTTTATTCGTGGGACAAGGACAACCCGGGGAGCTGTTTTTT. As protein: CASSLFVGQGQPGELFF.